The next 20 T cell receptor beta chains were all read from a single sample in a study of cytomegalovirus exposure and HLA in healthy donors (dated by TCRdb to between 2016 and 2019). Library method: the immunoSEQ multiplex PCR assay. The multiplex PCR relied on a mix of 60 forward primers for TCR Vbeta segments and 13 reverse primers for TCR Jbeta segments. In its TCRdb copy, this immuneACCESS table keeps in-frame sequences only and misses some clones. Where compared with another copy, unresolved V genes explain less than half of these, and the others have no known cause. A total of tens of thousands of clones appear in this sample, around 74% of them only once. Around 6.5% of the sample is taken by the ten largest. Sequencing was carried out using PBMCs. All receptors come from a woman between 50 and 59 years old in good health and CMV-seropositive.

The V call is TRBV4-1, the J call TRBJ1-5; 8 bases match TRBD1. Per the germline V gene, CDR1 is MGHRA and CDR2 is YSYEKL. The CDR3 length is 17 residues. Trimming cost V 0 bases and J 3 bases; bases outside gene matches: 7. The CDR3 protein is CASSQEPQGASNQPQHF. The CDR3 region has the DNA TGCGCCAGCAGCCAAGAACCCCAGGGGGCTTCCAATCAGCCCCAGCATTTT.

The V and J genes are TRBV9 and TRBJ2-7; 7 bases match TRBD2. V dropped 4 bases and J dropped 5; count of bases not matched to a gene: 3. This CDR3 is built from 12 residues. Germline V lookup: CDR1 SGDLS, CDR2 YYNGEE. The CDR3 bases are TGTGCCAGCAGCCGTCGGGGGGACGAGCAGTACTTC. As protein: CASSRRGDEQYF.

The chain carries TRBV29-1 and TRBJ1-2; 10 positions match TRBD1. This CDR3 has 13 residues. CDR1 is SQVTM, CDR2 ANQGSEA, per germline. Trimming at V came to 2 bases and at J to 8 bases, leaving 5 bases not matched to a gene. CDR3 amino acids: CSVERDRGRGYTF. Here the CDR3 DNA reads TGCAGCGTTGAAAGGGACAGGGGACGAGGCTACACCTTC. Combining the CDR3 with reference TRBV29-1 and TRBJ1-2 gives the whole variable domain SAVISQKPSRDICQRGTSLTIQCQVDSQVTMMFWYRQQPGQSLTLIATANQGSEATYESGFVIDKFPISRPNLTFSTLTVSNMSPEDSSIYLCSVERDRGRGYTFGSGTRLTVV.

The chain employs TRBV4-1 and TRBJ2-1; 7 bases map to TRBD1. The junction had 2 bases not matched to a gene; V was cut back by 1 base and J by 2 bases. Per germline, CDR1 MGHRA and CDR2 YSYEKL. The CDR3 runs 15 residues. The CDR3 region has the DNA TGCGCCAGCAGCCAAGGGGGGACAGCCTACAATGAGCAGTTCTTC. It encodes CASSQGGTAYNEQFF.

The genes are TRBV7-8 and TRBJ2-1; D is ambiguous. Trimming removed 3 bases from V and 7 bases from J, with 10 bases in between. CDR1 SGHVS and CDR2 FQNEAQ come from the germline V gene. This CDR3 spans 13 amino acids. Here the CDR3 DNA reads TGTGCCAGCAGCTTTAGTAGTGCTAATGAGCAGTTCTTC. Translation: CASSFSSANEQFF.

The chain is built from TRBV5-8 and TRBJ2-7; TRBD1 matches at 10 bases. This CDR3 region has 15 residues. The junction had 6 bases not matched to a gene; V was cut back by 4 bases and J by 2 bases. Germline CDR1 and CDR2: SGHTS and YDEGEE. The CDR3 DNA follows: TGTGCCAGCAGCGCCCGGGACAGGGGACCCTACGAGCAGTACTTC. As protein: CASSARDRGPYEQYF.

In its sample, this clone was seen a few times. This chain links TRBV5-4 with TRBJ1-4; 7 positions agree with TRBD1. CDR1 SGHNT and CDR2 YYREEE come from the germline V gene (reference sequence). The CDR3 loop spans 15 amino acids. J gave up 6 bases and V 4 bases, and 9 bases lay outside the gene matches. The DNA of the CDR3 is TGTGCCAGCAGCCCATCAAGGGGGCTTGATGAAAAACTGTTTTTT. Translating it yields CASSPSRGLDEKLFF.

The chain has TRBV6-5 and TRBJ2-1; 7 bases align to TRBD1. V was clipped by 2 bases and J by 6 bases; unmatched bases: 7. Germline loops: CDR1 MNHEY, CDR2 SVGAGI. This CDR3 contains 15 residues. The CDR3 sequence is CASSYDQGVANEQFF. The CDR3 DNA follows: TGTGCCAGCAGTTACGATCAGGGGGTGGCCAATGAGCAGTTCTTC.

The J gene is TRBJ2-3, the V gene TRBV9; a possible D gene is TRBD2 (5 bases). The CDR3 length is 17 residues. Germline V gene data show CDR1 as SGDLS and CDR2 as YYNGEE. V lost 3 bases and J 2 bases, leaving 19 bases between the germline ends. The CDR3 spells CASSGPEGAQFTDTQYF. The CDR3 DNA follows: TGTGCCAGCAGCGGCCCCGAGGGAGCGCAGTTCACAGATACGCAGTATTTT.

The chain is built from TRBV25-1 and TRBJ1-1, with TRBD1 matching over 7 bases. V lost 4 bases, J lost 3 bases, and 8 bases stayed unmatched. The CDR3 has 15 amino acids. In germline, CDR1 is MGHDK, CDR2 SYGVNS. CDR3 residues: CASSVGQEAYTEAFF. CDR3 sequence (DNA): TGTGCCAGCAGTGTAGGACAGGAGGCGTACACTGAAGCTTTCTTT.

The sample holds a few counts of this clone. The chain carries TRBV30 and TRBJ2-7; D call uncertain. Germline values: CDR1 GTSNPN, CDR2 SVGIG (reference sequence). The CDR3 extends over 14 amino acids. Trimming stripped 3 bases from V and 0 bases from J, with 12 bases between. The CDR3 region has the DNA TGTGCCTGGAGGACATCTACATACTCCTACGAGCAGTACTTC. Its translation is CAWRTSTYSYEQYF.

The J gene is TRBJ2-4, the V gene TRBV2, with 8 positions matching TRBD1. The CDR3 has 15 residues. Germline lookup yields CDR1 SNHLY and CDR2 FYNNEI. With V trimmed by 1 base and J by 8 bases, 7 bases remained unmatched. The CDR3 loop is CASSEEDREMHIQYF. The CDR3 region has the DNA TGTGCCAGCAGTGAAGAGGACAGGGAGATGCACATTCAGTACTTC.

The chain combines TRBV4-2 with TRBJ2-1; a weak D match, TRBD2 (5 bases). Germline V gene sequence: CDR1 LGHNA, CDR2 YNFKEQ. The ends were cut back, 0 bases at V and 5 bases at J, with 11 bases in the middle. There are 15 residues in the CDR3. CDR3 loop: CASSQDRTGNNEQFF. The CDR3 DNA follows: TGTGCCAGCAGCCAAGATCGAACGGGAAACAATGAGCAGTTCTTC.

V usage is TRBV20-1 and J usage is TRBJ1-2; TRBD1 agrees at 8 bases. Trimming at V came to 5 bases and at J to 9 bases, leaving 5 bases not matched to a gene. The CDR3 is 11 residues long. The germline V gene encodes CDR1 DFQATT and CDR2 SNEGSKA (reference sequence). CDR3 nucleotides: TGCAGTGCTGGGGGACAGGCTCGCTACACCTTC. Translation: CSAGGQARYTF.

In its sample, this clone was seen once. The chain carries TRBV6-1 and TRBJ1-1; D is uncertain. Germline V lookup: CDR1 MNHNS, CDR2 SASEGT. The CDR3 is 15 residues long. V shed 7 bases and J shed 8 bases, with 23 bases lying between them. The CDR3 nucleotides are TGTGCCAGCACGCCTTTGACGGAGTTATTACTCGAAGCTTTCTTT. It translates to CASTPLTELLLEAFF.

This chain connects TRBV6-4 to TRBJ2-5; no firm D call. The CDR3 length is 11 residues. Germline values: CDR1 MRHNA, CDR2 SNTAGT. Trimming removed 2 bases at V and 9 bases at J, with 7 bases between. In DNA, the CDR3 is TGTGCCAGCAGTGACGGCGCGGCCCAGTACTTC. Protein: CASSDGAAQYF.

This sequence joins TRBV19 and TRBJ2-5, with a tentative D call TRBD2 (6 bases). The ends were cut back, 6 bases at V and 5 bases at J, with 16 bases in the middle. The CDR3 is made up of 14 amino acids. Germline CDR1 is LNHDA and CDR2 is SQIVND (reference sequence). CDR3 residues: CASRRLGAGETQYF. In DNA, the CDR3 is TGTGCCAGTAGACGCCTAGGGGCGGGGGAGACCCAGTACTTC.

In its sample, this clone was seen a few times. The CDR3 reads CASRARGSGLAGGFSYEQYF. The CDR3 DNA reads TGTGCCAGCAGGGCAAGAGGATCGGGACTAGCGGGAGGGTTCTCCTACGAGCAGTACTTC. This chain links TRBV27 with TRBJ2-7, with 16 positions matching TRBD2. CDR1 and CDR2 (germline): MNHEY, SMNVEV (reference sequence). The CDR3 runs to 20 residues. The V and J ends lost 6 bases and 0 bases, in that order; junction bases with no gene match: 14.

A single count supports this clone. The rearrangement uses TRBV5-1 and TRBJ1-2; no firm D call. The length of the CDR3 is 13 residues. Germline-derived CDR1 and CDR2 are SGHRS and YFSETQ. V lost 0 bases to trimming and J lost 4 bases, with 7 bases between them. The CDR3 DNA reads as TGCGCCAGCAGCTTGGGGGCGATCTATGGCTACACCTTC. Protein product: CASSLGAIYGYTF.

This clone is medium-sized in the sample. This chain joins TRBV5-8 and TRBJ2-7; D is possibly TRBD1 (6 bases). From germline, CDR1 is SGHTS and CDR2 YDEGEE. V lost 1 base, J lost 4 bases, and 9 bases lay in between. The CDR3 has 13 residues. CDR3 coding DNA: TGTGCCAGCAGCTTGCCTCAGGGGTACGAGCAGTACTTC. Protein product: CASSLPQGYEQYF.